Listed below are T cell receptor beta chains from one sample, sequenced in a study of CD8 T cells in Susac syndrome. A single record per CDR3 protein comes from TCRdb applying MiXCR to the immunoSEQ multiplex PCR reads. The table lists 100,000 to 150,000 distinct CDR3 sequences, 93% of them singletons. Sequenced material: CD8+ T cells from PBMCs. These receptors came from a human donor with multiple sclerosis. CDR3s include the opening cysteine and the closing phenylalanine or tryptophan. For some rows the clone size is stated as once, few or many, or as a class when expanded; others skip it.

TRBJ2-3	TRBV14	NA	CASSQDRRRADTQYF
TRBJ2-1	TRBV19	NA	CASSAQREVDNEQFF
TRBJ1-2	TRBV9	NA	CASSPTGAPVYGYTF
TRBJ2-3	TRBV10-3	NA	CAISESGGTESFTDTQYF
TRBJ2-5	TRBV5-1	NA	CASSAGTGAQETQYF
TRBJ1-5	TRBV12-5	NA	CASGGTGLQPQHF
TRBJ2-3	TRBV5-1	once	CASTQGWGADTQYF
TRBJ2-1	TRBV4-2	NA	CASSQVGSGSRRDEQFF
TRBJ2-1	TRBV9	NA	CASSGGTSGIRDGEQFF
TRBJ1-2	TRBV5-4	NA	CASSPDGMRNGYTF
TRBJ2-1	TRBV28	NA	CASSSLTATKKNEQFF
TRBJ2-1	TRBV9	NA	CASSLLSGPNEQFF
TRBJ2-2	TRBV5-1	NA	CASSLNRGLTGELFF
TRBJ2-7	TRBV19	NA	CASSPTSGTAYEQYF
TRBJ2-1	TRBV12-5	once	CASGLVSNNEQFF
TRBJ2-1	TRBV12-5	NA	CASGPRLAAYNEQFF
TRBJ2-7	TRBV13	NA	CASGSGGGRIYEQYF
TRBJ2-1	TRBV28	NA	CASSLAPPQQKDNEQFF
TRBJ1-5	TRBV4-1	NA	CASSQEVVSYQPQHF
TRBJ2-1	TRBV19	NA	CASRDRAKDNEQFF
TRBJ2-1	TRBV29-1	NA	CSVSQGGRKINEQFF
TRBJ2-5	TRBV20-1	NA	CSARAYRDSQSPYQETQYF
TRBJ1-3	TRBV4-1	NA	CASVGPSSGNTIYF
TRBJ2-1	TRBV5-4	once	CASSPGLAGRNEQFF
TRBJ2-1	TRBV29-1	NA	CSVDDVRGKRNNEQFF
TRBJ1-3	TRBV9	NA	CASSGSRSSGNTIYF
TRBJ2-5	TRBV24-1	NA	CATSPRGPQETQYF
TRBJ2-2	TRBV4-2	NA	CASSQVFGGRPPTPNTGELFF
TRBJ2-1	TRBV4-1	NA	CASSQSPDADRIYNEQFF
TRBJ1-4	TRBV27	NA	CASSFRDRGFGNEKLFF
TRBJ1-2	TRBV7-8	NA	CASSLVPGYGYTF
TRBJ1-2	TRBV29-1	NA	CSVPGPRGYTF
TRBJ2-2	TRBV24-1	NA	CATSDYRETAGELFF
TRBJ2-1	TRBV27	NA	CASRPAGEYEQFF
TRBJ2-3	TRBV6-1	NA	CASSEATSGSYTQYF
TRBJ2-5	TRBV25-1	NA	CASREWGQLETQYF
TRBJ1-6	TRBV7-9	NA	CATRADNSPLHF
TRBJ2-3	TRBV5-1	NA	CASSSDPRDRDTQYF
TRBJ2-2	TRBV6-4	NA	CASSELAGSGELFF
TRBJ1-4	TRBV9	NA	CASSATGANEKLFF
TRBJ1-1	TRBV5-6	NA	CASSFRLTPEAFF
TRBJ2-7	TRBV27	NA	CASSHAAGYEQYF
TRBJ1-2	TRBV7-2	NA	CASSLAGAQTIYYGYTF
TRBJ1-1	TRBV16	NA	CASSPSVNTEAFF
TRBJ2-1	TRBV7-3	NA	CASSSLGLTRHNEQFF
TRBJ1-1	TRBV13	NA	CASSSWDLRSTEAFF
TRBJ2-3	TRBV5-6	few	CASSLGATGTDTQYF
TRBJ1-5	TRBV24-1	NA	CAAAGTGNNQPQHF
TRBJ1-1	TRBV27	NA	CASSTGTEAFF
TRBJ2-5	TRBV6-1	NA	CASSHQRGGPLETQYF
TRBJ1-1	TRBV9	NA	CASSAEGGNTEAFF